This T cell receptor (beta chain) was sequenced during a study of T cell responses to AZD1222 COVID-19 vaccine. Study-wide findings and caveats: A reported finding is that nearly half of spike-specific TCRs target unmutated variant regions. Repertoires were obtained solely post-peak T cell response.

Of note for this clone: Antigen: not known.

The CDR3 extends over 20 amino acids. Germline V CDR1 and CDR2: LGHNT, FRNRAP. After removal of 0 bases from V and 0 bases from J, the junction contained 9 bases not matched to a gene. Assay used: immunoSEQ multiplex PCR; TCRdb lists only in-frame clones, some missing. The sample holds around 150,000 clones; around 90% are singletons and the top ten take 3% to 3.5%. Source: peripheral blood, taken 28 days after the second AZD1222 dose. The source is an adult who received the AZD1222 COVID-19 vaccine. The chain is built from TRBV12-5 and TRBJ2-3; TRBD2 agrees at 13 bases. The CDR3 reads CASGLVLGTSGIASTDTQYF. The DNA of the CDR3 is TGTGCTAGTGGTTTGGTATTGGGGACTAGCGGGATTGCGAGCACAGATACGCAGTATTTT.